This TCR beta chain was profiled in a study of blood T cell repertoires in COVID-19. Turning to the study itself: Donors in the United States, Italy and Spain gave samples during acute or convalescent COVID-19. T cells, B-cell-depleted T cells, or PBMCs provided the cDNA or gDNA that served as material.

Some clones are missing from TCRdb's copy, which holds only in-frame ones; the method was immunoSEQ multiplex PCR. The sample carries 180,000 or so clones, roughly 88% recorded once. Seattle-derived patients entered the study during active infection and were followed longitudinally. The sample taken for sequencing was peripheral blood. The source of this sequence is a woman aged 40-49 years with COVID-19, enrolled during active disease.

The CDR3 sequence is CASSFRQETSYNSPLHF. CDR3 sequence (DNA): TGTGCCAGCAGTTTTCGTCAGGAAACCTCCTATAATTCACCCCTCCACTTT. The V gene is TRBV27, the J gene TRBJ1-6, with D uncertain. Trimming removed 3 bases from V and 0 bases from J, with 12 bases in between. This CDR3 has 17 amino acids. CDR1 and CDR2 from the germline V gene are MNHEY and SMNVEV (reference sequence).